These T cell receptor beta chains were read from a single sample in a study of T cells in localized non-small cell lung cancer. Libraries were prepared by immunoSEQ multiplex PCR; TCRdb keeps only in-frame clonotypes and omits some of them. The repertoire holds around 15,000 clones, with nearly 90% as singletons. Specimen: peripheral blood mononuclear cells, collected before any cancer treatment. These receptors were collected from a woman aged 35-70 years with stage III lung adenocarcinoma. The CDR3 runs from the conserved cysteine through the conserved F or W. Each record gives: CDR3 length, clone size, J gene, D gene, V gene, CDR3 protein, CDR3 DNA. D genes are given only for firm matches. Rows give clone size only sometimes, using once, few, many, or a class for an expanded clone.

>14|.|TRBJ2-5|.|TRBV7-9
CASSLGVGQETQYF
TGTGCCAGCAGCTTAGGTGTGGGCCAAGAGACCCAGTACTTC
>15|.|TRBJ1-5|.|TRBV7-3
CASSLGQTGNQPQHF
TGTGCCAGCAGCTTAGGACAGACGGGCAATCAGCCCCAGCATTTT
>15|.|TRBJ1-1|.|TRBV29-1
CSVSGVGGKDTEAFF
TGCAGCGTTAGCGGTGTCGGGGGCAAAGACACTGAAGCTTTCTTT
>15|.|TRBJ2-5|TRBD1|TRBV7-8
CASSFRTGGAETQYF
TGTGCCAGCAGCTTCCGGACAGGGGGTGCAGAGACCCAGTACTTC
>15|.|TRBJ2-3|TRBD1|TRBV2
CASSATTGSTDTQYF
TGTGCCAGCAGTGCAACGACAGGGAGCACAGATACGCAGTATTTT
>15|.|TRBJ1-2|.|TRBV6-6
CASSYPAGEDYGYTF
TGTGCCAGCAGTTACCCCGCGGGCGAGGACTATGGCTACACCTTC
>14|.|TRBJ1-4|.|TRBV1
CTSSRKSGPGKTVF
TGCACCAGCAGCCGTAAGTCAGGTCCCGGAAAAACTGTTTTT
>15|.|TRBJ2-1|.|TRBV11-2
CASSFLGTDGGEQFF
TGTGCCAGCAGCTTCCTAGGGACAGACGGGGGTGAGCAGTTCTTC
>13|.|TRBJ1-1|TRBD1|TRBV14
CASSHESRGRTFF
TGTGCCAGCAGCCACGAATCCAGGGGGCGAACTTTCTTT
>15|.|TRBJ2-7|TRBD2|TRBV27
CASTPTGTSSYEQYF
TGTGCCAGCACCCCAACCGGGACTAGCTCCTACGAGCAGTACTTC
>15|.|TRBJ1-1|TRBD1|TRBV5-6
CASSLGTVRNTEAFF
TGTGCCAGCAGCTTAGGGACAGTGAGGAACACTGAAGCTTTCTTT
>15|.|TRBJ1-2|.|TRBV6-5
CASSYWGDVGYGYTF
TGTGCCAGCAGTTATTGGGGGGACGTTGGCTATGGCTACACCTTC
>15|.|TRBJ2-1|.|TRBV5-1
CASSFSGDSYNEQFF
TGCGCCAGCAGCTTTTCGGGGGACTCCTACAATGAGCAGTTCTTC
>17|once|TRBJ2-1|TRBD2|TRBV4-3
CASSQDRSAGNFNEQFF
TGCGCCAGCAGCCAAGATCGGTCAGCGGGGAACTTCAATGAGCAGTTCTTC
>13|.|TRBJ1-5|.|TRBV5-1
CASSLGRDQPQHF
TGCGCCAGCAGCTTGGGGAGGGATCAGCCCCAGCATTTT
>13|once|TRBJ2-3|.|TRBV7-8
CASRGMGGDTQYF
TGTGCCAGCAGGGGAATGGGAGGAGATACGCAGTATTTT
>11|.|TRBJ2-7|.|TRBV6-1
CASRWGYEQYF
TGTGCCAGCCGGTGGGGCTACGAGCAGTACTTC
>13|.|TRBJ1-5|.|TRBV4-3
CASSQEFNQPQHF
TGCGCCAGCAGCCAAGAGTTCAATCAGCCCCAGCATTTT
>16|.|TRBJ1-6|.|TRBV5-8
CASTLALGARYSPLHF
TGTGCCAGCACCCTAGCTTTGGGGGCGCGGTATTCACCCCTCCACTTT
>12|.|TRBJ1-4|TRBD1|TRBV6-1
CASSEGTGRLFF
TGTGCCAGCAGTGAAGGGACAGGAAGACTGTTTTTT
>15|.|TRBJ2-7|TRBD2|TRBV6-1
CASSELAGIAYEQYF
TGTGCCAGCAGTGAACTAGCGGGTATCGCCTACGAGCAGTACTTC
>16|.|TRBJ2-5|TRBD1|TRBV30
CAWTLGVAGGVETQYF
TGTGCCTGGACCCTGGGGGTGGCAGGGGGCGTAGAGACCCAGTACTTC
>13|.|TRBJ1-4|.|TRBV5-4
CASSQGWDEKLFF
TGTGCCAGCAGTCAGGGGTGGGATGAAAAACTGTTTTTT
>15|.|TRBJ2-1|TRBD1|TRBV2
CASSPRTGDDNEQFF
TGTGCCAGCAGTCCTCGGACAGGGGACGACAATGAGCAGTTCTTC
>16|.|TRBJ1-3|TRBD1|TRBV30
CAWSRTGTSSGNTIYF
TGTGCCTGGAGTAGGACAGGAACCAGCTCTGGAAACACCATATATTTT
>15|.|TRBJ2-2|.|TRBV19
CASSPPGGGTGELFF
TGTGCCAGTAGTCCTCCTGGAGGGGGCACCGGGGAGCTGTTTTTT
>13|.|TRBJ2-7|TRBD1|TRBV10-1
CATGDSLTYEQYF
TGCGCCACCGGGGACAGCCTAACCTACGAGCAGTACTTC
>18|.|TRBJ1-1|.|TRBV7-9
CASSLRSSTGGTDTEAFF
TGTGCCAGCAGCTTACGATCCTCGACGGGGGGAACCGACACTGAAGCTTTCTTT
>16|.|TRBJ2-2|TRBD2|TRBV5-4
CASSEPSGRATGELFF
TGTGCCAGCAGCGAGCCCAGCGGGAGGGCCACCGGGGAGCTGTTTTTT
>13|.|TRBJ1-2|.|TRBV18
CASSANSIYGYTF
TGTGCCAGCTCAGCCAACAGTATTTATGGCTACACCTTC
>15|.|TRBJ2-5|TRBD2|TRBV7-2
CASSSWTSGGGTQYF
TGTGCCAGCAGCTCCTGGACTAGCGGGGGCGGGACCCAGTACTTC
>14|once|TRBJ1-1|.|TRBV30
CAQKGRVMNTEAFF
TGTGCCCAGAAGGGCAGGGTTATGAACACTGAAGCTTTCTTT
>15|once|TRBJ1-1|TRBD1|TRBV19
CASQRTGGSTREAFF
TGTGCCAGCCAAAGGACAGGGGGCTCCACCAGGGAGGCTTTCTTT
>11|.|TRBJ2-3|TRBD1|TRBV10-3
CASGQGDTQYF
TGTGCCAGTGGACAGGGAGATACGCAGTATTTT
>15|few|TRBJ2-3|.|TRBV14
CASSQVGGAADTQYF
TGTGCCAGCAGCCAAGTTGGGGGCGCGGCAGATACGCAGTATTTT
>14|.|TRBJ2-2|.|TRBV5-1
CASSLVYDTGELFF
TGCGCCAGCAGCTTGGTATACGACACCGGGGAGCTGTTTTTT
>18|few|TRBJ2-5|.|TRBV12-5
CASGLVRDGESSPETQYF
TGTGCTAGTGGTTTGGTACGGGATGGCGAGAGTAGCCCAGAGACCCAGTACTTC
>13|few|TRBJ1-5|.|TRBV2
CASSEWGNQPQHF
TGTGCCAGCAGTGAGTGGGGTAATCAGCCCCAGCATTTT
>16|.|TRBJ1-4|.|TRBV18
CASSLLPQGPNEKLFF
TGTGCCAGCTCACTCCTACCACAGGGTCCTAATGAAAAACTGTTTTTT
>14|.|TRBJ2-5|TRBD2|TRBV2
CASRRLAGGETQYF
TGTGCCAGCAGACGACTAGCGGGGGGGGAGACCCAGTACTTC
>14|.|TRBJ1-4|.|TRBV2
CASIWGRGNEKLFF
TGTGCCAGCATATGGGGCCGAGGGAATGAAAAACTGTTTTTT
>16|.|TRBJ2-6|.|TRBV5-4
CASSRDQATGANVLTF
TGTGCCAGCAGCCGGGATCAGGCCACTGGGGCCAACGTCCTGACTTTC
>16|.|TRBJ2-3|.|TRBV5-1
CASSLDIGGNTDTQYF
TGCGCCAGCAGCTTGGACATCGGCGGAAACACAGATACGCAGTATTTT
>15|.|TRBJ2-7|.|TRBV7-9
CASSLGVTREYEQYF
TGTGCCAGCAGCTTGGGGGTTACCCGTGAGTACGAGCAGTACTTC
>18|.|TRBJ2-5|TRBD2|TRBV2
CASSPRGTSGTYQETQYF
TGTGCCAGCAGTCCTAGGGGGACTAGCGGGACCTACCAAGAGACCCAGTACTTC
>16|.|TRBJ2-5|TRBD1|TRBV7-9
CASSRNYRGLGETQYF
TGTGCCAGCAGCCGTAATTATAGGGGGCTCGGAGAGACCCAGTACTTC
>15|once|TRBJ2-7|TRBD1|TRBV9
CASSPGQGQWYEQYF
TGTGCCAGCAGCCCCGGACAGGGTCAATGGTACGAGCAGTACTTC
>13|once|TRBJ2-1|TRBD2|TRBV29-1
CSVGASGNNEQFF
TGCAGCGTTGGGGCTAGCGGAAACAATGAGCAGTTCTTC
>12|.|TRBJ1-5|.|TRBV6-5
CASSARNQPQHF
TGTGCCAGCAGTGCCAGAAATCAGCCCCAGCATTTT
>14|.|TRBJ1-4|.|TRBV5-6
CASSLLRTGEKLFF
TGTGCCAGCAGCTTACTCCGGACGGGTGAAAAACTGTTTTTT
>15|.|TRBJ1-1|.|TRBV27
CASSSRRGRNTEAFF
TGTGCCAGCAGTTCGCGCAGGGGCCGGAACACTGAAGCTTTCTTT
>12|.|TRBJ2-3|.|TRBV28
CASRGNSNTQYF
TGTGCCAGCAGAGGCAATTCTAATACGCAGTATTTT
>13|.|TRBJ2-1|.|TRBV6-1
CASRGGSRNEQFF
TGTGCCAGCAGGGGGGGTTCGAGGAATGAGCAGTTCTTC
>12|few|TRBJ1-5|.|TRBV7-9
CASNRGNQPQHF
TGTGCCAGCAACCGGGGGAATCAGCCCCAGCATTTT
>15|.|TRBJ1-2|.|TRBV9
CASSLTGRGDHGYTF
TGTGCCAGCAGCCTTACGGGTCGCGGGGATCATGGCTACACCTTC